These T cell receptor beta chains were read from a single sample in a study of T cells after posttransplantation cyclophosphamide. Method: immunoSEQ multiplex PCR; TCRdb's copy keeps in-frame clones and lacks some. There are some 43,000 clones in the sample, none observed a single time. Sequenced: PBMCs. Source of these receptors: a man in his forties in good health, CMV-negative, and a related stem cell transplant donor. CDR3s include the opening cysteine and the closing phenylalanine or tryptophan. Each record gives: CDR3 DNA, CDR3 protein, CDR3 length, V gene, clone size, J gene, D gene. The D gene is left open where the match is weak. The size field reads once, few, many or a size class.

DNA: TGTGCCAGCACCTCTCCGTGGGCAGAGAACACTGAAGCTTTCTTT; CDR3: CASTSPWAENTEAFF; length: 15; V: TRBV7-8; size: many; J: TRBJ1-1; D: NA
DNA: TGTGCCAGCAGGCGACAGGGGGCCTCGGGGGGCTACACCTTC; CDR3: CASRRQGASGGYTF; length: 14; V: TRBV28; size: many; J: TRBJ1-2; D: TRBD1
DNA: TGTGCCAGCAGTTACGACAAGGGACAGACCTACGAGCAGTACTTC; CDR3: CASSYDKGQTYEQYF; length: 15; V: TRBV6-5; size: many; J: TRBJ2-7; D: TRBD1
DNA: TGTGCCAGCAGCGTACGTCGGGACAGGGGTTTCGTAGATACGCAGTATTTT; CDR3: CASSVRRDRGFVDTQYF; length: 17; V: TRBV9; size: many; J: TRBJ2-3; D: TRBD1
DNA: TGTGCCAGCAGACTGGCGGGACAGGGGTCCTACGAGCAGTACTTC; CDR3: CASRLAGQGSYEQYF; length: 15; V: TRBV6-5; size: few; J: TRBJ2-7; D: TRBD1
DNA: TGTGCCAGCAGTGAAGCGGCTAGCGGGCCCTACGAGCAGTACTTC; CDR3: CASSEAASGPYEQYF; length: 15; V: TRBV6-1; size: many; J: TRBJ2-7; D: TRBD2
DNA: TGTGCCAGCAGTTTATTTGCGCTAAATGAGCAGTTCTTC; CDR3: CASSLFALNEQFF; length: 13; V: TRBV27; size: many; J: TRBJ2-1; D: NA
DNA: TGTGCCAGCAGCTTAGAATGGGAGAAGAACACCGGGGAGCTGTTTTTT; CDR3: CASSLEWEKNTGELFF; length: 16; V: TRBV7-9; size: many; J: TRBJ2-2; D: NA
DNA: TGTGCCAGCAGTTCCCCTGGGACAAGTGGGGAAAAACTGTTTTTT; CDR3: CASSSPGTSGEKLFF; length: 15; V: TRBV6-6; size: many; J: TRBJ1-4; D: NA
DNA: TGTGCCAGCAGTTGGAACAGGGGGAATGAGCAGTTCTTC; CDR3: CASSWNRGNEQFF; length: 13; V: TRBV27; size: many; J: TRBJ2-1; D: TRBD1
DNA: TGTGCCAGCAGCTTGGGACTAGCGGGTACTGAGACCCAGTACTTC; CDR3: CASSLGLAGTETQYF; length: 15; V: TRBV16; size: many; J: TRBJ2-5; D: TRBD2
DNA: TGCGCCAGCAGCGGTAGCGGGTGGGCCGAGAATGAGCAGTTCTTC; CDR3: CASSGSGWAENEQFF; length: 15; V: TRBV5-1; size: many; J: TRBJ2-1; D: TRBD2
DNA: TGTGCCAGCAGCGTATGGACAGAAGAGACCCAGTACTTC; CDR3: CASSVWTEETQYF; length: 13; V: TRBV4-2; size: many; J: TRBJ2-5; D: NA
DNA: TGTGCCACCAGACTAGCGGGAGAATTTGTAGGGAATGAGCAGTTCTTC; CDR3: CATRLAGEFVGNEQFF; length: 16; V: TRBV15; size: many; J: TRBJ2-1; D: TRBD2
DNA: TGTGCCAGCAAGCGGGGAGGGCCCAATGAGCAGTTCTTC; CDR3: CASKRGGPNEQFF; length: 13; V: TRBV11-1; size: many; J: TRBJ2-1; D: TRBD2
DNA: TGTGCCAGCAAGCGGGCCTCCTACAATGAGCAGTTCTTC; CDR3: CASKRASYNEQFF; length: 13; V: TRBV27; size: many; J: TRBJ2-1; D: NA
DNA: TGTGCCAGTAGTATACCCAGGGAGGTAACCCAGCCCCAGCATTTT; CDR3: CASSIPREVTQPQHF; length: 15; V: TRBV19; size: many; J: TRBJ1-5; D: NA
DNA: TGTGCCAGTAGACAGGTCAGCCACGAGCAGTACTTC; CDR3: CASRQVSHEQYF; length: 12; V: TRBV6-1; size: many; J: TRBJ2-7; D: NA
DNA: TGTGCCAGTAGTATTGATTCGGGGGAGGGCCACAGTGAGCAGTTCTTC; CDR3: CASSIDSGEGHSEQFF; length: 16; V: TRBV19; size: many; J: TRBJ2-1; D: TRBD2
DNA: TGTGCCAGCGCCAGGGCCACTGAAGCTTTCTTT; CDR3: CASARATEAFF; length: 11; V: TRBV28; size: many; J: TRBJ1-1; D: NA
DNA: TGTGCCAGCAGCCCTTTTTCGGTTCAAAGTACCGGGGAGCTGTTTTTT; CDR3: CASSPFSVQSTGELFF; length: 16; V: TRBV14; size: many; J: TRBJ2-2; D: NA
DNA: TGTGCCAGCAGCTTCTCTTGGGACACTTATGGCTACACCTTC; CDR3: CASSFSWDTYGYTF; length: 14; V: TRBV11-2; size: many; J: TRBJ1-2; D: NA
DNA: TGTGCCAGCAGTTACGGGCGCTACGAGCAGTACTTC; CDR3: CASSYGRYEQYF; length: 12; V: TRBV6-6; size: many; J: TRBJ2-7; D: NA
DNA: TGCAGCGTTGAAGTCGTGATAGCGGGAGGGGTGGGTGAGCAGTACTTC; CDR3: CSVEVVIAGGVGEQYF; length: 16; V: TRBV29-1; size: many; J: TRBJ2-7; D: TRBD2
DNA: TGTGCCAGCAGTTACACCGAGGACAGGGTTGGGGAGCTGTTTTTT; CDR3: CASSYTEDRVGELFF; length: 15; V: TRBV6-5; size: many; J: TRBJ2-2; D: TRBD1
DNA: TGTGCCAGCAGCTTAGAGAGGGACACTGAAGCTTTCTTT; CDR3: CASSLERDTEAFF; length: 13; V: TRBV7-9; size: many; J: TRBJ1-1; D: NA
DNA: TGTGCCAGTAGTATTCGGTCTAGCGGGAGCTACGAGCAGTACTTC; CDR3: CASSIRSSGSYEQYF; length: 15; V: TRBV19; size: many; J: TRBJ2-7; D: TRBD2
DNA: TGTGCCAGCAGCTTGGGGGACAGGGACTATGGCTACACCTTC; CDR3: CASSLGDRDYGYTF; length: 14; V: TRBV5-4; size: many; J: TRBJ1-2; D: TRBD1
DNA: TGTGCCAGCAGCCCCGGACACTTGAACTATGGCTACACCTTC; CDR3: CASSPGHLNYGYTF; length: 14; V: TRBV14; size: many; J: TRBJ1-2; D: NA
DNA: TGTGCCAGCAGTTCACGCCTAGCGTCCTACGAGCAGTACTTC; CDR3: CASSSRLASYEQYF; length: 14; V: TRBV27; size: many; J: TRBJ2-7; D: NA
DNA: TGTGCCAGCAGCTGGAGGGAGTTCTACGAGCAGTACTTC; CDR3: CASSWREFYEQYF; length: 13; V: TRBV5-6; size: many; J: TRBJ2-7; D: NA
DNA: TGTGCCAGCAGCGTAGCTCTAGCGGGAAACACCGGGGAGCTGTTTTTT; CDR3: CASSVALAGNTGELFF; length: 16; V: TRBV9; size: many; J: TRBJ2-2; D: TRBD2
DNA: TGTGCCAGCAGCCACGCGGTGGGACAGTATAATGAAAAACTGTTTTTT; CDR3: CASSHAVGQYNEKLFF; length: 16; V: TRBV14; size: many; J: TRBJ1-4; D: TRBD1
DNA: TGTGCCAGCAGCCTCCCAGGGTATGGCTACACCTTC; CDR3: CASSLPGYGYTF; length: 12; V: TRBV7-2; size: many; J: TRBJ1-2; D: NA
DNA: TGTGCCAGCAGCTTACCAGGGGGCGCTTACGAGCAGTACTTC; CDR3: CASSLPGGAYEQYF; length: 14; V: TRBV11-1; size: many; J: TRBJ2-7; D: TRBD1
DNA: TGTGCCAGCAGTTTTTGGCAGGGTGGCGAGCAGTACTTC; CDR3: CASSFWQGGEQYF; length: 13; V: TRBV27; size: many; J: TRBJ2-7; D: NA
DNA: TGTGCCAGCAGCTGGGGGACTAGCGGGTTAAACACCGGGGAGCTGTTTTTT; CDR3: CASSWGTSGLNTGELFF; length: 17; V: TRBV5-5; size: many; J: TRBJ2-2; D: TRBD2
DNA: TGCGCCAGCAGCCCTGACACAATGTACTACGAGCAGTACTTC; CDR3: CASSPDTMYYEQYF; length: 14; V: TRBV5-1; size: many; J: TRBJ2-7; D: NA
DNA: TGCGCCAGCAGCTTGGGGGCTAGCGGGAGCGGGTACGAGCAGTACTTC; CDR3: CASSLGASGSGYEQYF; length: 16; V: TRBV5-1; size: many; J: TRBJ2-7; D: TRBD2
DNA: TGTGCCTGGAGTAATGGGCAGGACTTCTCCTACGAGCAGTACTTC; CDR3: CAWSNGQDFSYEQYF; length: 15; V: TRBV30; size: many; J: TRBJ2-7; D: NA
DNA: TGTGCCATCAGCGTGACAGGACGCGAGCAGTACTTC; CDR3: CAISVTGREQYF; length: 12; V: TRBV10-3; size: many; J: TRBJ2-7; D: NA
DNA: TGCGCCAGCAGCTTGGGGGGCAGACCCGGGAACACTGAAGCTTTCTTT; CDR3: CASSLGGRPGNTEAFF; length: 16; V: TRBV5-1; size: many; J: TRBJ1-1; D: NA
DNA: TGCGCCAGCAGCCAAGATATTCCCGGCGGGTCCGCTTTCTTT; CDR3: CASSQDIPGGSAFF; length: 14; V: TRBV4-1; size: many; J: TRBJ1-1; D: NA
DNA: TGTGCCAGCAGCTTGCCAAGCGGTAGCTCCTACAATGAGCAGTTCTTC; CDR3: CASSLPSGSSYNEQFF; length: 16; V: TRBV5-4; size: many; J: TRBJ2-1; D: NA
DNA: TGTGCCAGCAGTGAGGCAGGTTCGAACGAGCAGTACTTC; CDR3: CASSEAGSNEQYF; length: 13; V: TRBV25-1; size: few; J: TRBJ2-7; D: NA
DNA: TGCGCCAGCAGCTTGGGCAGGGAAGAGACCCAGTACTTC; CDR3: CASSLGREETQYF; length: 13; V: TRBV5-1; size: many; J: TRBJ2-5; D: NA
DNA: TGTGCCAGCAGTTTATCCGGGACAGGGGCTGGAAACACCATATATTTT; CDR3: CASSLSGTGAGNTIYF; length: 16; V: TRBV28; size: many; J: TRBJ1-3; D: TRBD1
DNA: TGTGCCAGTAGCGCCGACTCAGGGGGCGCCTTAGGTGACACCTTC; CDR3: CASSADSGGALGDTF; length: 15; V: TRBV19; size: many; J: TRBJ1-2; D: TRBD1